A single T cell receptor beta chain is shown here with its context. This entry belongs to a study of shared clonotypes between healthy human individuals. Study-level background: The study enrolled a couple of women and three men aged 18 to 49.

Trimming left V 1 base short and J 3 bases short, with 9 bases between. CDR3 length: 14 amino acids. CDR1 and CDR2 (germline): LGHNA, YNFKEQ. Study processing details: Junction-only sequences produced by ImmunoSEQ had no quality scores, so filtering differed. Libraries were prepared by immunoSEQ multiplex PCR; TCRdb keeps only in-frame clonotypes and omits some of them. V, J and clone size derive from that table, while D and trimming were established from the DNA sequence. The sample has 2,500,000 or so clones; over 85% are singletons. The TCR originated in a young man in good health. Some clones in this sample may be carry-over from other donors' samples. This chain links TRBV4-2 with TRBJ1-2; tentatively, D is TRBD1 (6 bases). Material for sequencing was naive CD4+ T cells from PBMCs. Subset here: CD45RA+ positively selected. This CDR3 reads CASSQVGADYGYTF. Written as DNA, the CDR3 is TGTGCCAGCAGCCAAGTGGGGGCCGACTATGGCTACACCTTC.